Included here is one T cell receptor (beta chain) sequence, with context. Its antigen is as yet unknown. These data come from a study of blood T cells in healthy people across ages. The authors ran a second PCR of about 6 to 11 cycles using a sample-barcoded 5' primer and a J-beta primer mix. A single record per CDR3 protein comes from TCRdb applying MiXCR to the 5' RACE reads. The table includes over 950,000 distinct CDR3 sequences, roughly 51% detected once. Whole-study findings and limits: Conclusively comparing naive with antigen-experienced cells was impossible with unsorted PBMCs.

Between the trimmed V and J ends, which lost 4 bases and 10 bases, there was a span of 18 bases. The CDR3 has 14 residues. Germline CDR1 reads SGHRS; CDR2 reads YFSETQ. The rearrangement joins TRBV5-1 to TRBJ2-1; no clear D. Source material: blood. The TCR sequence derives from a woman between 55 and 75 years old in good health. The CDR3 nucleotides read TGCGCCAGCAGCCCGGAGCCTTTTGGTGAAGAGCAGTTCTTC. This gives the protein CASSPEPFGEEQFF.